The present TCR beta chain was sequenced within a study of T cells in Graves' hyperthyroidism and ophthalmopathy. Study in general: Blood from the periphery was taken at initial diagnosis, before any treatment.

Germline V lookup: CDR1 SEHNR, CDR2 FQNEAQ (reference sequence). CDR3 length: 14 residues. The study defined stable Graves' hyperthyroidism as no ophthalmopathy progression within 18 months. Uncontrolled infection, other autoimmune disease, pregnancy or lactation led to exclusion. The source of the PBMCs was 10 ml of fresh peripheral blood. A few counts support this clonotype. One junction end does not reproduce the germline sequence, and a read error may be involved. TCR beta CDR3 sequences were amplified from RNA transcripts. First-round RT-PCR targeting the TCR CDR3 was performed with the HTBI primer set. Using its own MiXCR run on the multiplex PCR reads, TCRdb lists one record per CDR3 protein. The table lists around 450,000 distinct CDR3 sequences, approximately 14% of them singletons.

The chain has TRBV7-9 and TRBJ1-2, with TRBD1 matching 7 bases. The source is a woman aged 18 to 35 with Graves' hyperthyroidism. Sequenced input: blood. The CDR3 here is CANSLGQEIYGYTF. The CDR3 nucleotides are TGTGCCAACAGCTTAGGACAGGAGATCTATGGCTACACCTTC.